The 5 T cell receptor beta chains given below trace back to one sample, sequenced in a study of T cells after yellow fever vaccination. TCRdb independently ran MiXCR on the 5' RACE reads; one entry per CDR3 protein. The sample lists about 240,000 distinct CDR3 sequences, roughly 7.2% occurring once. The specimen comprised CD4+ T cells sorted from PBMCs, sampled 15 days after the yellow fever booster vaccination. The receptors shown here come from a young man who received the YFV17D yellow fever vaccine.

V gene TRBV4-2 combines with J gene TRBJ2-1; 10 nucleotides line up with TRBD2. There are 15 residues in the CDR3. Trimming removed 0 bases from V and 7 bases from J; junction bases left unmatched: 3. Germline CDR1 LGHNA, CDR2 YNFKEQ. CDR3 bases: TGTGCCAGCAGCCAAGATCTAGCGGGAGCTAATGAGCAGTTCTTC. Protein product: CASSQDLAGANEQFF.

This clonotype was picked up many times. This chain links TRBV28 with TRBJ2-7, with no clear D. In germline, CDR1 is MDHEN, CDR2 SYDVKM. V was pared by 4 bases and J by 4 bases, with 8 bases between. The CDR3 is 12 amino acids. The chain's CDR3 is CASSSTVYEQYF. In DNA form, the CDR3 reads TGTGCCAGCAGTTCCACGGTGTACGAGCAGTACTTC.

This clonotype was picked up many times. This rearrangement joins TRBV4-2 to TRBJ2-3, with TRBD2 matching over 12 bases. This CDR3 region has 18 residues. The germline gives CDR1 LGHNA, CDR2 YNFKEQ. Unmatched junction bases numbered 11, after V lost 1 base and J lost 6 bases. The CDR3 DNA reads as TGTGCCAGCAGCCAAGTCGATAGACTAGCGGGAGTGGCGGATACGCAGTATTTT. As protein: CASSQVDRLAGVADTQYF.

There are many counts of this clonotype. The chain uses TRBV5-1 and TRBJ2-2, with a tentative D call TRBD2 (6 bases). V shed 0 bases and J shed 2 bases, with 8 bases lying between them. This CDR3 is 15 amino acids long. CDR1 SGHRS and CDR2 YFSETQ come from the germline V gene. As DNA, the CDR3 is TGCGCCAGCAGCTTGGCGGGAGCCAACACCGGGGAGCTGTTTTTT. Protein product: CASSLAGANTGELFF. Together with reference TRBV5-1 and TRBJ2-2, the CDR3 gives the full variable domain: KAGVTQTPRYLIKTRGQQVTLSCSPISGHRSVSWYQQTPGQGLQFLFEYFSETQRNKGNFPGRFSGRQFSNSRSEMNVSTLELGDSALYLCASSLAGANTGELFFGEGSRLTVL.

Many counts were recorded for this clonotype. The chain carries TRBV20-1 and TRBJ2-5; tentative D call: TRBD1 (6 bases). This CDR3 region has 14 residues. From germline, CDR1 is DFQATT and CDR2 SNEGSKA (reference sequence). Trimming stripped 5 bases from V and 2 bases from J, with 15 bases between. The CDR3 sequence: CSAATGQLQETQYF. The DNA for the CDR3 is TGCAGTGCTGCTACAGGACAGCTACAAGAGACCCAGTACTTC.